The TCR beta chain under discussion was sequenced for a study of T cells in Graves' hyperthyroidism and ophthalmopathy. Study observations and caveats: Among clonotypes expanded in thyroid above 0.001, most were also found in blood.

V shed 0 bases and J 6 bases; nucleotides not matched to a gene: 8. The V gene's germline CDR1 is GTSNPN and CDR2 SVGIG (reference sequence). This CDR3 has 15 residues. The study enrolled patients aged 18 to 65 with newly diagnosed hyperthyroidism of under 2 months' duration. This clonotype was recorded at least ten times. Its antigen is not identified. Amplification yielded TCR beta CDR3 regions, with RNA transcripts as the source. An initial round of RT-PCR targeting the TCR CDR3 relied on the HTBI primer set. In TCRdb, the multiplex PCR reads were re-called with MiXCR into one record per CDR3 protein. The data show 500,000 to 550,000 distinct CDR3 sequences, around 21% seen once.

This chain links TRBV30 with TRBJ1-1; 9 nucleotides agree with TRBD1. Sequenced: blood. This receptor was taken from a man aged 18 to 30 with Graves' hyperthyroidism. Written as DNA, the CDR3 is TGTGCCTGGAGTGTCCTCACAGGGGGCGTCGCTGAAGCTTTCTTT. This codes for CAWSVLTGGVAEAFF.